Here is one T cell receptor (beta chain) with its context. Its antigen is not identified. The sample is drawn from a study of T cell responses to AZD1222 COVID-19 vaccine. Method: immunoSEQ multiplex PCR; TCRdb's copy keeps in-frame clones and lacks some. The table lists 65,000 to 95,000 clones, approximately 85% of them singletons. CDR1 is MNHNY, CDR2 SVGAGI, per germline (reference sequence). This CDR3 comprises 14 residues. V lost 6 bases, J lost 4 bases, and 5 bases stayed unmatched. The study, taken as a whole, reports: White British donors predominated, females outnumbered males, and clonal diversity was possibly underestimated. Spike-specific TCR repertoires showed rising breadth and depth after two AZD1222 doses.

The sequences come from peripheral blood, collected on day 0 of AZD1222 vaccination. The TCR was taken from an adult in good health. The V call is TRBV6-6, the J call TRBJ1-3; 8 nucleotides match TRBD1. CDR3: CASSPGGRGNTIYF. The CDR3 coding sequence is TGTGCCAGCAGCCCAGGGGGCAGGGGAAACACCATATATTTT.